Below are 7 T cell receptor beta chains sequenced from a single sample in a study of OX40 agonist ivuxolimab in advanced cancers. The library relied on the immunoSEQ multiplex PCR assay. Drawn from immuneACCESS, this table holds only the in-frame rearrangements with V and J called that TCRdb kept. Clones are partly lost; checked studies trace under half to an unresolved V gene and leave the rest unexplained. Counted in this sample were 61,000 or so clones; 75% to 90% of them appeared once. The ten biggest clones cover around 3.3% of the sample. This specimen consisted of CD4+ or CD8+ T cells sorted from blood, obtained in a trial of the OX40 agonist ivuxolimab. The receptors come from an adult with an advanced solid tumor such as melanoma, head and neck, liver or kidney cancer.

The rearrangement links TRBV5-1 to TRBJ2-5; D gene unclear. The V gene's germline CDR1 is SGHRS and CDR2 YFSETQ. The CDR3 has 15 residues. Trimming took 3 bases from V and 5 from J, leaving 17 bases between them. This chain's CDR3 is CASSSDVGGAETQYF. The CDR3 bases are TGCGCCAGCAGCTCTGATGTTGGCGGCGCGGAGACCCAGTACTTC.

This sequence joins TRBV7-2 and TRBJ2-3; tentative D call: TRBD2 (6 bases). CDR3 length: 16 amino acids. Germline lookup yields CDR1 SGHTA and CDR2 FQGNSA. V lost 5 bases and J 2 bases, leaving 17 bases between the germline ends. CDR3 in amino acids: CASSQRRDSATDTQYF. Written as DNA, the CDR3 is TGTGCCAGCAGCCAGCGGCGGGACTCCGCCACAGATACGCAGTATTTT.

The DNA for the CDR3 is TGTGCCAGCAGCCCGGGGGACTACATCAATGAGCAGTTCTTC. Translated, it gives CASSPGDYINEQFF. The chain recombines TRBV7-8 with TRBJ2-1; 7 bases line up with TRBD2. The CDR3 loop spans 14 amino acids. Trimming cost V 5 bases and J 6 bases; bases outside gene matches: 7. Germline V gene lookup returns CDR1 SGHVS and CDR2 FQNEAQ. The full variable domain, with the rest looked up from reference TRBV7-8 and TRBJ2-1, is GAGVSQSPRYKVAKRGQDVALRCDPISGHVSLFWYQQALGQGPEFLTYFQNEAQLDKSGLPSDRFFAERPEGSVSTLKIQRTQQEDSAVYLCASSPGDYINEQFFGPGTRLTVL.

This chain connects TRBV11-3 to TRBJ2-1; D gene uncertain. V dropped 5 bases and J dropped 2 bases, with 10 bases sitting between them. CDR3 size: 14 residues. The germline CDR1 and CDR2 sequences are SGHNT and YENEEA. The chain's CDR3 is CASSTGQAYNEQFF. In DNA, the CDR3 is TGTGCCAGCAGCACCGGGCAGGCCTACAATGAGCAGTTCTTC.

Comments on this clone: Its ends do not fully match the called genes, so a read error is possible. The V gene is TRBV7-7, the J gene TRBJ1-5; D gene ambiguous. CDR3 length: 12 amino acids. The germline gives CDR1 SSHAT, CDR2 FNYEAQ (reference sequence). DNA for the CDR3: TGTGCTAGCAGCTTCCGGGGTCAGCCCCAGCATTTT. Translating gives CASSFRGQPQHF. Supplemented by reference TRBV7-7 and TRBJ1-5, the full variable domain reads GAGVSQSPRYKVTKRGQDVTLRCDPISSHATLYWYQQALGQGPEFLTYFNYEAQPDKSGLPSDRFSAERPEGSISTLTIQRTEQRDSAMYRCASSFRGQPQHFGDGTRLSIL.

This sequence joins TRBV2 and TRBJ2-7; D remains ambiguous. The CDR3 has 10 amino acids. CDR1 and CDR2 (germline): SNHLY, FYNNEI. Deletions cut 3 bases from V and 4 bases from J, with 1 base between. CDR3 coding DNA: TGTGCCAGCAGTGAGTACGAGCAGTACTTC. Protein: CASSEYEQYF.

The J gene is TRBJ2-3, the V gene TRBV6-5; a weak D match, TRBD1 (5 bases). Looked up from germline, CDR1 is MNHEY and CDR2 is SVGAGI. The V end lost 1 base, the J end lost 1 base, and 9 bases lay between the germline ends. The CDR3 is made up of 15 amino acids. The CDR3 coding sequence is TGTGCCAGCAGTTACTACGGCAGGGGCACAGATACGCAGTATTTT. It translates to CASSYYGRGTDTQYF.